This T cell receptor beta chain emerged from a study of cytomegalovirus exposure and HLA in healthy donors. This CDR3 comprises 17 residues. Germline CDR1 KGHSH, CDR2 LQKENI. The V end lost 3 bases, the J end lost 2 bases, and 16 bases lay between the germline ends. With 60 Vbeta and 13 Jbeta primers, the PCR was carried out. Clones were sequenced by immunoSEQ multiplex PCR, and TCRdb holds only the in-frame ones, with some missing. The repertoire holds some 160,000 clones, with approximately 79% as singletons. As regards this clone: Its antigen is as yet unknown. Additional DNA sequences in this sample encode the identical CDR3.

Study-level points and caveats: There were some public TCRs occurring in many donors, but most TCR sequences were rare. The listing of roughly 160 TCR beta chains classed them as cytomegalovirus-associated.

The sequence derives from a male donor in good health and CMV-seronegative. The sequenced sample consisted of PBMCs. The chain couples TRBV18 to TRBJ2-2; D perhaps matches TRBD1 (7 bases). CDR3 residues: CASSPRGGGLNTGELFF. For the CDR3, the DNA is TGTGCCAGCTCACCCCGAGGAGGGGGCTTAAACACCGGGGAGCTGTTTTTT. The whole variable domain, filled in from reference TRBV18 and TRBJ2-2, reads NAGVMQNPRHLVRRRGQEARLRCSPMKGHSHVYWYRQLPEEGLKFMVYLQKENIIDESGMPKERFSAEFPKEGPSILRIQQVVRGDSAAYFCASSPRGGGLNTGELFFGEGSRLTVL.